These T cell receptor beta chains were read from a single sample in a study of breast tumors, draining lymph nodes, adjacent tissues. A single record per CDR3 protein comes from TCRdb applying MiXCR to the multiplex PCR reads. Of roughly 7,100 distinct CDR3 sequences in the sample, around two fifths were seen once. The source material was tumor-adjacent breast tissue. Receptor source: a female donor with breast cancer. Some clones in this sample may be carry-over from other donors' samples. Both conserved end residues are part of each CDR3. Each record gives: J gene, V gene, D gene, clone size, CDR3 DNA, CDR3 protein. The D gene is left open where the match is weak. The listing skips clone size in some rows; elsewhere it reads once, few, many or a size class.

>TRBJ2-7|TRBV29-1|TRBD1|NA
TGCAGCGTCTTGACAGGGGGGTCCTGCGAGCAGTACTTC
CSVLTGGSCEQYF
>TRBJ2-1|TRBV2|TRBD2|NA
TGTGCCAGCAGGGGGGGGGGCAATGAGCAGTTCTTC
CASRGGGNEQFF
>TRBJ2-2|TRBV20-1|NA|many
TGCAGTGCTAGTATGCGGGGGAACACCGGGGAGCTGTTTTTT
CSASMRGNTGELFF
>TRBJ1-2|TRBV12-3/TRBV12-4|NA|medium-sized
TGTGCCAGCAGTTTAACGGGCCCATATGGCTACACCTTC
CASSLTGPYGYTF
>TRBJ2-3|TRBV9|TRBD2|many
TGTGCCAGCAGCGTAGGACTAGCGGGAGGGTGGACAGATACGCAGTATTTT
CASSVGLAGGWTDTQYF
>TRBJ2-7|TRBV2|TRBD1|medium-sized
TGTGCCAGCCGAGGGGGCATTCAGGACAGGCCCACCTACGAGCAGTACTTC
CASRGGIQDRPTYEQYF
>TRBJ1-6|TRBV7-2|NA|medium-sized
TGTGCCAGCAGCTTATTTACGGATTCACCCCTCCACTTT
CASSLFTDSPLHF
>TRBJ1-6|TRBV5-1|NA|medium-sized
TGCGCCAGCAGCCAGACAGGAGATGGATCACCCCTCCACTTT
CASSQTGDGSPLHF
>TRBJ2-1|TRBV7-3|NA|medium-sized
TGTGCCAGCAGCTTCGCTCCCGGGAATGAGCAGTTCTTC
CASSFAPGNEQFF
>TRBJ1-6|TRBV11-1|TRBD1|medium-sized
TGTGCCAGCAGCTTAGGAGACAGGGTTTCACCCCTCCACTTT
CASSLGDRVSPLHF
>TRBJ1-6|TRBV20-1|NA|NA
TGCAGTGCTAGAGACAGGGACTTTAATTCACCCCTCCACTTT
CSARDRDFNSPLHF
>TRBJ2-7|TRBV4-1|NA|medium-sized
TGCGCCAGCAGCCATCCTCTAAGGGGGGAGCAGTACTTC
CASSHPLRGEQYF
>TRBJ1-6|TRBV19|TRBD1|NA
TGTGCCAGTGAAACCGGGACAGGCAATTCACCCCTCCACTTT
CASETGTGNSPLHF
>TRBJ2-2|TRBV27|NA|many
TGTGCCAGCAGTTTGGGGGCAGCCTTAAACACCGGGGAGCTGTTTTTT
CASSLGAALNTGELFF
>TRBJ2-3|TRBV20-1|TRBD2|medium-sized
TGCAGTGCTAGAGAAGGCGGGAGATCCCGAGATACGCAGTATTTT
CSAREGGRSRDTQYF
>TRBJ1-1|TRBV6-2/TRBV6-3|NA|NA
TGTGCCAGCCAGGACAGTTTCATGAACACTGAAGCTTTCTTT
CASQDSFMNTEAFF
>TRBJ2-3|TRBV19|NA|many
TGTGCCAGTACCCCAGGGAGGGGGCGCATAGATACGCAGTATTTT
CASTPGRGRIDTQYF
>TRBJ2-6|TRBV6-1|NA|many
TGTGCCAGCACCCCGGAAGGGGGGGCGGGAGGGGCCAACGTCCTGACTTTC
CASTPEGGAGGANVLTF
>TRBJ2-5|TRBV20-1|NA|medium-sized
TGCAGTGCTAGAGACCACCAGGTTAAGACCCAGTACTTC
CSARDHQVKTQYF
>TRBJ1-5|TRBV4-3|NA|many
TGCGCCAGCAGCCAAGATTGGCAGGGACTCCAGCCCCAGCATTTT
CASSQDWQGLQPQHF
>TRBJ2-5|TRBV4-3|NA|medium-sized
TGCGCCAGCAGCCAAGATCGCCTCACGGGAGAGACCCAGTACTTC
CASSQDRLTGETQYF
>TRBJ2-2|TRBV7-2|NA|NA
TGTGTCAGCAGCCGCGGGACTTACACCGGGGAGCTGTTTTTT
CVSSRGTYTGELFF
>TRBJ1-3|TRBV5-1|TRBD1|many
TGCGCCAGCAAAGCCGGGACAGCCAAGGACACCATATATTTT
CASKAGTAKDTIYF
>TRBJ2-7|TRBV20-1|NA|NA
TGCAGTGCAAGGTGGGGCGGATCCTACGAGCAGTACTTC
CSARWGGSYEQYF
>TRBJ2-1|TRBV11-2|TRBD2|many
TGTGCCAGCAGTGTAGCGGGTCACTCCTACAATGAGCAGTTCTTC
CASSVAGHSYNEQFF
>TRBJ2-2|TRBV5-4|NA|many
TGTGCCAGCGGAGGAAGCGAGAACACCGGGGAGCTGTTTTTT
CASGGSENTGELFF
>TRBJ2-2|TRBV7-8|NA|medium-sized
TGTGCCAGCAGCTTAGCGGGCGGGACGGGGTCCGGGGAGCTGTTTTTT
CASSLAGGTGSGELFF
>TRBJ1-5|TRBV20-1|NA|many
TGCAGTGCTAGACTATTCGGGATTAGTCAGCCCCAGCATTTT
CSARLFGISQPQHF
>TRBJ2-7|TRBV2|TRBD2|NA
TGTGCCAGCAGTGAGGGCGGTAGCGGGGCCTACGAGCAGTACTTC
CASSEGGSGAYEQYF
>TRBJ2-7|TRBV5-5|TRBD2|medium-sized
TGTGCCAGCAGCTCTCTAGCGGGTTCTTCGTACGAGCAGTACTTC
CASSSLAGSSYEQYF
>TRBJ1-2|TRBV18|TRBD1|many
TGTGCCAGCTCCCCGCGGACAGGACCTCTTAACTATGGCTACACCTTC
CASSPRTGPLNYGYTF
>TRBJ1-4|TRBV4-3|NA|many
TGCGCCAGCAGCCAAGACCTGGGGGGGGCAGGGCTACTCTTTAATGAAAAACTGTTTTTT
CASSQDLGGAGLLFNEKLFF
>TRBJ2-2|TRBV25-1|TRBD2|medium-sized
TGTGCCAGCAGTGTAGGGGACGGACTAGCGGGAGTGGCCGGGGAGCTGTTTTTT
CASSVGDGLAGVAGELFF
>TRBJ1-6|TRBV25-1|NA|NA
TGTGCCAGCAATCTGACTGGTGGGGGTTCACCCCTCCACTTT
CASNLTGGGSPLHF
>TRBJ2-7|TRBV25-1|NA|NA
TGTGCCAGCAGTCCCACTCCTAGGGGGTCTAGTTCCTACGAGCAGTACTTC
CASSPTPRGSSSYEQYF
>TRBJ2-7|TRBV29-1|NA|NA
TGCAGCGTTGGGGACAACTTAACCTACGAGCAGTACTTC
CSVGDNLTYEQYF